This T cell receptor (beta chain) came from a study of cytomegalovirus exposure and HLA in healthy donors. Findings and limits, study-wide: Reports indicated that the classifier achieved high specificity and sensitivity in diagnosing cytomegalovirus status. Cytomegalovirus-associated TCR beta chains were listed, numbering 150 to 200.

Use of 60 Vbeta and 13 Jbeta primers characterized the PCR. TCRdb's copy holds only in-frame clones and misses some; the assay was immunoSEQ multiplex PCR. This sample yields 150,000 to 200,000 clones, of which roughly 80% are seen a single time; around 1.4% belongs to the top ten. Each of the donors was a healthy bone marrow donor. The junction had 6 bases not matched to a gene; V was cut back by 0 bases and J by 0 bases. The germline V gene has CDR1 SGHRS and CDR2 YFSETQ. The CDR3 runs to 17 residues. In the case of this clone: Its antigen is unknown.

The sequencing sample was made of PBMCs. This TCR came from a girl aged 10-17 years in good health and CMV-seropositive. The chain has TRBV5-1 and TRBJ1-3; 7 positions agree with TRBD1. Here the CDR3 reads CASSLGSRDSSGNTIYF. The DNA of the CDR3 is TGCGCCAGCAGCTTGGGTTCCCGGGACAGCTCTGGAAACACCATATATTTT.